The clone carrying this T cell receptor (beta chain) has at least ten counts. The antigen is undetermined. These data originate in a study of regulatory T cells in long-lasting Graves disease. The study's findings and limits: Persistent Graves' patients showed less TCR diversity than newly diagnosed patients showed.

Library construction for TCR beta used iRepertoire HTBI primers and Arm-PCR of CDR3 regions. TCRdb fed the multiplex PCR reads into MiXCR, producing one record per CDR3 protein. The sample holds around 400,000 distinct CDR3 sequences, less than 20% seen once. The time point was: newly diagnosed GD, antithyroid drugs for less than 3 months. The TCR library used RNA extracted from PBMCs. Patients came through an endocrinology department, and that department was in Xi'an, China. This TCR came from a female donor with Graves disease. This specimen was peripheral blood mononuclear cells (PBMCs), taken at new diagnosis, from a patient treated with antithyroid drugs.

This CDR3 is CASSRTAGSAYGYTF. The CDR3 bases are TGTGCCAGCAGTCGAACGGCCGGGTCGGCCTATGGCTACACCTTC. The chain has TRBV6-1 and TRBJ1-2; D gene uncertain. With 5 bases removed from V and 4 bases from J, the gap between germline ends came to 17 bases. This CDR3 is built from 15 residues. In germline, CDR1 is MNHNS, CDR2 SASEGT.